Below, 26 T cell receptor beta chains from the same sample are listed, as sequenced in a study of T cell changes during pregnancy in multiple sclerosis. The protocol was immunoSEQ multiplex PCR, while the TCRdb copy is restricted to in-frame clones and leaves out a portion. The sample yields roughly 70,000 clones, approximately 90% seen once. Sequenced material: peripheral blood, taken in the third trimester of pregnancy. The receptors here all came from a female donor with multiple sclerosis, enrolled in a pregnancy study.

The chain employs TRBV7-2 and TRBJ2-2, with 7 bases that match TRBD1. Germline V gene lookup returns CDR1 SGHTA and CDR2 FQGNSA. The CDR3 sequence is 16 residues long. The junction had 12 bases not matched to a gene; V was cut back by 5 bases and J by 6 bases. The CDR3 reads CASSRIGRGKAGELFF. The CDR3 DNA reads as TGTGCCAGCAGCCGAATCGGCAGGGGGAAAGCCGGGGAGCTGTTTTTT.

The J gene is TRBJ1-3, the V gene TRBV19, with TRBD1 as a possible D gene (5 bases). The CDR3 is 14 amino acids. CDR1 is LNHDA and CDR2 is SQIVND in the germline V gene (reference sequence). V lost 3 bases, J lost 2 bases, and 8 bases lay in between. The CDR3 sequence: CASSMGGTGNTIYF. The CDR3, as DNA: TGTGCCAGTAGTATGGGGGGTACTGGAAACACCATATATTTT.

The chain is built from TRBV9 and TRBJ1-2; tentatively, D is TRBD1 (6 bases). Looked up from germline, CDR1 is SGDLS and CDR2 is YYNGEE. This CDR3 is 15 amino acids long. The V end was cut by 0 bases, the J end by 4 bases, with 13 bases between. The CDR3 spells CASSVGGQSFYGYTF. CDR3 nucleotide sequence: TGTGCCAGCAGCGTAGGCGGACAGAGTTTCTATGGCTACACCTTC.

The CDR3 coding sequence is TGTGCCAGCAGTTTGGACGGACAGGGTATCTATGGCTACACCTTC. It yields the protein CASSLDGQGIYGYTF. The chain combines TRBV28 with TRBJ1-2; 8 bases map to TRBD1. CDR1 is MDHEN and CDR2 is SYDVKM in the germline V gene. CDR3 length: 15 residues. V was pared by 3 bases and J by 4 bases, with 7 bases of the junction left unmatched.

The CDR3 DNA follows: TGTGCCAGAACCCCGACCGGGACAGGACGCCCTTTTTTCTTC. It codes for CARTPTGTGRPFFF. This rearrangement joins TRBV5-3 to TRBJ2-1, with TRBD1 matching 8 bases. TRBV5-3 is an ORF for which the function is uncertain. The CDR3 has 14 amino acids. V gave up 6 bases and J gave up 16 bases; unmatched junction bases: 18.

This clone was seen a handful of times. This chain joins TRBV5-1 and TRBJ1-2; 9 bases are a match to TRBD1. Germline V gives CDR1 SGHRS, CDR2 YFSETQ. CDR3 length: 16 amino acids. The V and J ends lost 3 bases and 6 bases, in that order; junction bases with no gene match: 12. The chain's CDR3 is CASSSEPGTGTDGYTF. CDR3 in DNA: TGCGCCAGCAGCTCAGAACCAGGGACAGGGACGGATGGCTACACCTTC. The full variable domain, completed using reference TRBV5-1 and TRBJ1-2, is KAGVTQTPRYLIKTRGQQVTLSCSPISGHRSVSWYQQTPGQGLQFLFEYFSETQRNKGNFPGRFSGRQFSNSRSEMNVSTLELGDSALYLCASSSEPGTGTDGYTFGSGTRLTVV.

The chain carries TRBV4-3 and TRBJ1-3; 12 bases map to TRBD1. V was pared by 3 bases and J by 4 bases, with 4 bases of the junction left unmatched. The CDR3 loop spans 16 amino acids. Germline V CDR1 and CDR2: LGHNA, YSLEER. The CDR3 bases are TGCGCCAGCAGCCACGGGACAGGGGGCACAGGAAACACCATATATTTT. This encodes CASSHGTGGTGNTIYF.

The V call is TRBV5-6, the J call TRBJ1-2, with unresolved D. V lost 0 bases to trimming and J lost 10 bases, with 7 bases between them. The CDR3 extends over 11 amino acids. Germline CDR1 SGHDT, CDR2 YYEEEE. For the CDR3, the DNA is TGTGCCAGCAGCTTGGTCCTAGCCTACACCTTC. This codes for CASSLVLAYTF.

The V call is TRBV19, the J call TRBJ1-1, with 8 bases aligning to TRBD1. CDR3 length: 13 amino acids. With 8 bases clipped from V and 0 bases from J, the junction kept 2 bases outside the gene matches. Germline V gives CDR1 LNHDA, CDR2 SQIVND (reference sequence). CDR3 in amino acids: CASGGQVNTEAFF. Written as DNA, the CDR3 is TGTGCCAGTGGGGGACAGGTGAACACTGAAGCTTTCTTT.

The CDR3 DNA follows: TGTGCCAGCATCGGGACAGGGGGCTATGAGCAGTTCTTC. It specifies CASIGTGGYEQFF. The chain is built from TRBV2 and TRBJ2-1; 12 bases line up with TRBD1. V shed 7 bases and J 8 bases; nucleotides not matched to a gene: 3. The CDR3 is 13 residues long. Germline loops: CDR1 SNHLY, CDR2 FYNNEI.

J is TRBJ2-7 and V is TRBV6-5; 11 positions agree with TRBD2. V dropped 6 bases and J dropped 4; count of bases not matched to a gene: 5. Germline assignment: CDR1 MNHEY and CDR2 SVGAGI. The CDR3 has 14 residues. The CDR3 region is CASSTLAGVYEQYF. CDR3 DNA: TGTGCCAGCAGCACACTAGCGGGAGTATACGAGCAGTACTTC.

V usage is TRBV6-1 and J usage is TRBJ1-1; a weak D match, TRBD1 (6 bases). CDR3 length equals 17 residues. In germline, CDR1 is MNHNS, CDR2 SASEGT. Between the trimmed V and J ends, which lost 0 bases and 8 bases, there was a span of 22 bases. CDR3 region: CASSEAGMTGQGTEAFF. The CDR3 region has the DNA TGTGCCAGCAGTGAAGCGGGAATGACCGGACAAGGGACAGAAGCTTTCTTT.

This clone came up once. The CDR3 loop reads CAISESEGKGEQYF. For the CDR3, the DNA is TGTGCCATCAGTGAGTCGGAGGGTAAGGGGGAGCAGTACTTC. J is TRBJ2-7 and V is TRBV10-3; tentatively, D is TRBD2 (6 bases). Between the trimmed V and J ends, which lost 0 bases and 7 bases, there was a span of 13 bases. The CDR3 runs 14 residues. Germline V lookup: CDR1 ENHRY, CDR2 SYGVKD.

The rearrangement links TRBV27 to TRBJ2-3; 8 bases are a match to TRBD2. This CDR3 comprises 16 residues. Germline V gene sequence: CDR1 MNHEY, CDR2 SMNVEV (reference sequence). V lost 0 bases to trimming and J lost 4 bases; unmatched junction nucleotides: 6. CDR3 loop: CASSLSPGGAPDTQYF. In DNA form, the CDR3 reads TGTGCCAGCAGTTTATCCCCCGGGGGGGCCCCAGATACGCAGTATTTT.

The rearrangement links TRBV7-8 to TRBJ2-7; D might be TRBD1 (5 bases). The CDR3 length is 14 residues. Trimming removed 0 bases at V and 2 bases at J, with 8 bases between. The germline V gene encodes CDR1 SGHVS and CDR2 FQNEAQ. CDR3: CASSLARQTYEQYF. The CDR3 DNA reads TGTGCCAGCAGCTTAGCGAGACAGACCTACGAGCAGTACTTC.

V is TRBV30 and J is TRBJ1-2; D may be TRBD1 (5 bases). Trimming left V 0 bases short and J 7 bases short, with 15 bases between. This CDR3 comprises 14 residues. The V gene's germline CDR1 is GTSNPN and CDR2 SVGIG (reference sequence). CDR3 sequence reads: CAWSVLRQGGGYTF. The CDR3, as DNA: TGTGCCTGGAGTGTACTACGGCAGGGTGGTGGCTACACCTTC.

V gene TRBV7-9 combines with J gene TRBJ1-5, with a tentative D call TRBD1 (6 bases). CDR3 length: 16 amino acids. From germline, CDR1 is SEHNR and CDR2 FQNEAQ (reference sequence). With 0 bases removed from V and 0 bases from J, the gap between germline ends came to 9 bases. The CDR3 coding sequence is TGTGCCAGCAGCTTAGCGGGGGCCTATAGCAATCAGCCCCAGCATTTT. This gives the protein CASSLAGAYSNQPQHF.

The CDR3 reads CASSFSGTRYEQYF. The CDR3 coding sequence is TGTGCCAGCAGTTTCTCGGGAACGCGCTACGAGCAGTACTTC. This chain connects TRBV27 to TRBJ2-7, with D tentatively TRBD2 (5 bases). This CDR3 has 14 amino acids. CDR1 and CDR2 from the germline V gene are MNHEY and SMNVEV (reference sequence). V lost 3 bases and J 3 bases, leaving 12 bases between the germline ends.

DNA for the CDR3: TGTGCCAGCAGTGAAAGCGTAGGGGACACCTTC. Protein: CASSESVGDTF. The chain employs TRBV6-1 and TRBJ1-2; the D gene is possibly TRBD1 (5 bases). This CDR3 is 11 amino acids long. Trimming removed 2 bases from V and 12 bases from J, with 10 bases in between. Per germline, CDR1 MNHNS and CDR2 SASEGT.

This chain's CDR3 is CASSRGGGGNTEAFF. DNA of the CDR3: TGCGCCAGCAGCCGAGGCGGGGGAGGAAACACTGAAGCTTTCTTT. This chain links TRBV5-1 with TRBJ1-1; D may be TRBD1 (5 bases). Deletions cut 4 bases from V and 2 bases from J, with 15 bases between. CDR1 and CDR2 from the germline V gene are SGHRS and YFSETQ. This CDR3 contains 15 residues.

In this sample, this clone turned up a few times. The J gene is TRBJ1-4, the V gene TRBV7-9; D call uncertain. V was shortened by 1 base and J by 8 bases, with 14 bases between the two germline ends. Looked up from germline, CDR1 is SEHNR and CDR2 is FQNEAQ (reference sequence). The CDR3 consists of 15 residues. The CDR3 bases are TGTGCCAGCAGCTTAGAGGCAGGCGACGGAGAAAAACTGTTTTTT. This encodes CASSLEAGDGEKLFF.

The chain combines TRBV9 with TRBJ2-5, with a possible D match to TRBD1 (5 bases). Germline assignment: CDR1 SGDLS and CDR2 YYNGEE. This CDR3 region has 16 residues. V dropped 0 bases and J dropped 4 bases, with 16 bases sitting between them. The CDR3 loop is CASSVGGASGPETQYF. For the CDR3, the DNA is TGTGCCAGCAGCGTAGGAGGAGCGTCAGGGCCAGAGACCCAGTACTTC.

The chain employs TRBV7-2 and TRBJ1-6, with 7 positions matching TRBD1. The CDR3 is 17 residues long. J lost 7 bases, V lost 1 base, and 10 bases had no gene match. Germline lookup yields CDR1 SGHTA and CDR2 FQGNSA. The CDR3 reads CASSLDNHRGTNSPLHF. CDR3 bases: TGTGCCAGCAGCTTAGACAATCACAGGGGTACCAATTCACCCCTCCACTTT.

V gene TRBV7-3 combines with J gene TRBJ2-3; TRBD2 is a possible D gene (6 bases). Germline lookup yields CDR1 SGHTA and CDR2 FQGTGA. The CDR3 totals 13 residues. V lost 5 bases to trimming and J lost 4 bases, with 10 bases between them. The CDR3 is CASSRDFADTQYF. CDR3 nucleotide sequence: TGTGCCAGCAGCCGGGACTTCGCAGATACGCAGTATTTT.

This clone was observed a handful of times. J is TRBJ1-1 and V is TRBV5-1, with 7 bases aligning to TRBD1. V was clipped by 2 bases and J by 0 bases; unmatched bases: 4. The CDR3 runs to 15 residues. Per germline, CDR1 SGHRS and CDR2 YFSETQ. The CDR3 sequence: CASSLPGQMNTEAFF. The CDR3 coding sequence is TGCGCCAGCAGCTTACCGGGACAGATGAACACTGAAGCTTTCTTT.

The chain links TRBV7-6 to TRBJ2-3; possibly TRBD2 for D (6 bases). The V end lost 4 bases, the J end lost 1 base, and 15 bases lay between the germline ends. The CDR3 runs 16 residues. Germline V gene sequence: CDR1 SGHVS, CDR2 FNYEAQ. CDR3 loop: CASSSPPGLRTDTQYF. The DNA of the CDR3 is TGTGCCAGCAGCTCCCCCCCGGGACTCCGCACAGATACGCAGTATTTT.